This T cell receptor (beta chain) was recovered during a study of cytomegalovirus exposure and HLA in healthy donors. The study, taken as a whole, reports: Across donors, most TCRs were seen rarely, yet some public ones were widespread. Clusters of TCRs from the first cohort tended to co-occur in the 100 to 150 validation repertoires (as a later analysis found).

Remarks on this clone: Its antigen is still unknown.

From germline, CDR1 is MNHEY and CDR2 SMNVEV (reference sequence). Trimming at V came to 6 bases and at J to 11 bases, leaving 18 bases not matched to a gene. The CDR3 runs to 17 residues. TCRdb's table, derived via immunoSEQ multiplex PCR, lists solely in-frame clones and lacks some. The sample has some 90,000 clones; around 90% are singletons. The V and J genes are TRBV27 and TRBJ2-1, with 11 positions matching TRBD1. The specimen was PBMCs. The TCR originated in a young woman in good health and CMV-seronegative. The CDR3 loop reads CASSPGRGTGGPNQQFF. CDR3 nucleotide sequence: TGTGCCAGCAGCCCCGGGCGGGGGACAGGGGGACCTAATCAGCAGTTCTTC.